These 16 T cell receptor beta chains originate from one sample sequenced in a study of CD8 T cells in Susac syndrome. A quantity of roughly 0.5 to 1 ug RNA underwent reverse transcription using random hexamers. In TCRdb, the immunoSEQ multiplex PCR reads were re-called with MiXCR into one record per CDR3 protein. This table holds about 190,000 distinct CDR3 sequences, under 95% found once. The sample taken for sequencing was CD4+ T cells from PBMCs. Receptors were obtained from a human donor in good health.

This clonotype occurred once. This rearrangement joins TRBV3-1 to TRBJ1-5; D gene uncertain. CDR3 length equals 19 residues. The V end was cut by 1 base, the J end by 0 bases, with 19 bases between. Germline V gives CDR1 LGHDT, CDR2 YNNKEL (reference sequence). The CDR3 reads CASSQGDPRAAYSNQPQHF. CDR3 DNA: TGTGCCAGCAGCCAAGGAGACCCTCGGGCGGCGTATAGCAATCAGCCCCAGCATTTT.

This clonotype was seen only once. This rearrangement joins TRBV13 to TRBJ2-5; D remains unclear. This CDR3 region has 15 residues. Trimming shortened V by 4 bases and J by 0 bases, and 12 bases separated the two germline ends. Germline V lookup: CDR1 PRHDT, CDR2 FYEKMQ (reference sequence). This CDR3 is CASSSLVGNQETQYF. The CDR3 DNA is TGTGCCAGCAGCTCTCTAGTGGGGAACCAAGAGACCCAGTACTTC. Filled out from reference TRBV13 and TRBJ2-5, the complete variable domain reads AAGVIQSPRHLIKEKRETATLKCYPIPRHDTVYWYQQGPGQDPQFLISFYEKMQSDKGSIPDRFSAQQFSDYHSELNMSSLELGDSALYFCASSSLVGNQETQYFGPGTRLLVL.

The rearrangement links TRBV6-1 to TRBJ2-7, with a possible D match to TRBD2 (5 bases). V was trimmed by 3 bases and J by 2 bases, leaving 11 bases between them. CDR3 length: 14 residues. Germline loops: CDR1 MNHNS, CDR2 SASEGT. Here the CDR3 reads CASSDGGGPYEQYF. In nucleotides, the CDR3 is TGTGCCAGCAGTGACGGTGGCGGGCCCTACGAGCAGTACTTC.

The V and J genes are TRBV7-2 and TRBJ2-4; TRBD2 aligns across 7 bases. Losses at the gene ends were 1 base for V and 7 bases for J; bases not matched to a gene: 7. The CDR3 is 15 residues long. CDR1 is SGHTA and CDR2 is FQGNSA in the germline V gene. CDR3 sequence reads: CASSLGVGGRNIQYF. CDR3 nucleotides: TGTGCCAGCAGCTTAGGAGTCGGGGGGAGGAACATTCAGTACTTC.

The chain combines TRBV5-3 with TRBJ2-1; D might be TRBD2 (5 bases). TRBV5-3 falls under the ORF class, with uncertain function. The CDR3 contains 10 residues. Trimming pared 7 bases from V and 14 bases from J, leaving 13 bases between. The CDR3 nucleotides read TGTGCCAGAGGAATAGAGGGAAAGTTCTTC. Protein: CARGIEGKFF.

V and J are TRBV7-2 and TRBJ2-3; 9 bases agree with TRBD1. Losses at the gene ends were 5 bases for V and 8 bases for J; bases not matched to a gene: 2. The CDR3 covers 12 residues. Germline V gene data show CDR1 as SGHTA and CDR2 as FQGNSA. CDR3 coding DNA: TGTGCCAGCAGCCGGACAGGGGTTACGCAGTATTTT. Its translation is CASSRTGVTQYF.

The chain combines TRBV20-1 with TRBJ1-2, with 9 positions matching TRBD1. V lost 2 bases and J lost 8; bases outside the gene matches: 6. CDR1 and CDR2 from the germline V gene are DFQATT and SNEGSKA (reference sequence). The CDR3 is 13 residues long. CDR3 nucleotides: TGCAGTGCTAGATCGGGACAGGGTGTCGGCTACACCTTC. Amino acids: CSARSGQGVGYTF.

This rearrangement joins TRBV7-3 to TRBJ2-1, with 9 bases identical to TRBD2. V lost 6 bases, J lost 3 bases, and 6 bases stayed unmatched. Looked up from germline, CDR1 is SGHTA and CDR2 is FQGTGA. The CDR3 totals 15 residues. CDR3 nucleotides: TGTGCCAGCAGTCGGGAGCGGGGGGTCTACAATGAGCAGTTCTTC. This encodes CASSRERGVYNEQFF. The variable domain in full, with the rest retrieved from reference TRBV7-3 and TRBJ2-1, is GAGVSQTPSNKVTEKGKYVELRCDPISGHTALYWYRQSLGQGPEFLIYFQGTGAADDSGLPNDRFFAVRPEGSVSTLKIQRTERGDSAVYLCASSRERGVYNEQFFGPGTRLTVL.

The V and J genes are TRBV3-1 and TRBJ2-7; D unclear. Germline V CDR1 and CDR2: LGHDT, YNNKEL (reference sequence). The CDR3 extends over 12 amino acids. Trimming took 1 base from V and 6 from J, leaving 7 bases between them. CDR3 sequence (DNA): TGTGCCAGCAGCCAAGTCTCTCTCGAGCAGTACTTC. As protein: CASSQVSLEQYF.

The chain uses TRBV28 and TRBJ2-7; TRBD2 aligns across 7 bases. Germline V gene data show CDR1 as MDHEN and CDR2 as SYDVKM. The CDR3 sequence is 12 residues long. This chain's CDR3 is CAAGTQRDEQYF. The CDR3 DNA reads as TGTGCAGCGGGGACCCAAAGGGACGAGCAGTACTTC.

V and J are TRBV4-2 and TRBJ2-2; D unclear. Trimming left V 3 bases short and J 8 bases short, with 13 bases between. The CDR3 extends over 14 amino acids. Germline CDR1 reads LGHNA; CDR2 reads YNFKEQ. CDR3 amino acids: CASSQPDRSGELFF. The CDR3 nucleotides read TGTGCCAGCAGCCAGCCGGACCGTTCGGGGGAGCTGTTTTTT.

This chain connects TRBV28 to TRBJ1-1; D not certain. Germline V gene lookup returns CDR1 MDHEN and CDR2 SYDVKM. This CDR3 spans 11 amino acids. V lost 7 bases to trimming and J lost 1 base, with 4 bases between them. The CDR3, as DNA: TGTGCCAGCACCGGGAACACTGAAGCTTTCTTT. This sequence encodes CASTGNTEAFF.

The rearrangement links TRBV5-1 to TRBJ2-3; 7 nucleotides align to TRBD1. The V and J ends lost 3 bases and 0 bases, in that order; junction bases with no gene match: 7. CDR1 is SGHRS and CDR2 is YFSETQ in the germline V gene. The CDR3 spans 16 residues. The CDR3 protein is CASSSVTGRSTDTQYF. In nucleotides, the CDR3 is TGCGCCAGCAGCTCGGTGACAGGGAGAAGCACAGATACGCAGTATTTT.

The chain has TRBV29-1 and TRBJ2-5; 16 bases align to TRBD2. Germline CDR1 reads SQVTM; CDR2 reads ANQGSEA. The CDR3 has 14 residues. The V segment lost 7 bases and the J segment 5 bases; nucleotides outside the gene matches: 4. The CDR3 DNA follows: TGCAGCGGGGGACTAGCGGGGGGGCCGGAGACCCAGTACTTC. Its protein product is CSGGLAGGPETQYF.

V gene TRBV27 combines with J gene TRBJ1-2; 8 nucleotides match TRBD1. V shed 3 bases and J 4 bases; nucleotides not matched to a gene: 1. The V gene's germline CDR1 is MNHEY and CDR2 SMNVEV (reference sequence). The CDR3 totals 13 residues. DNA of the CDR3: TGTGCCAGCAGTTTTACAGGGGGCTATGGCTACACCTTC. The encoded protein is CASSFTGGYGYTF.

DNA for the CDR3: TGTGCCAGCAGTTACTCTGCGCGGAGGAGGGAGCAGTACGTC. Translated, it gives CASSYSARRREQYV. The V and J genes are TRBV6-6 and TRBJ2-7; tentative D call: TRBD2 (5 bases). V lost 0 bases, J lost 7 bases, and 13 bases lay in between. The CDR3 is 14 amino acids. In germline, CDR1 is MNHNY, CDR2 SVGAGI (reference sequence).